What follows are 21 T cell receptor beta chains derived from one specimen sequenced in a study of T cells in Graves' hyperthyroidism and ophthalmopathy. TCR beta CDR3 regions were amplified from RNA. RT-PCR in the first round (using the HTBI primer set) targeted the TCR CDR3. TCRdb re-called the multiplex PCR reads through MiXCR, storing one row per CDR3 protein. The sample contains 300,000 or so distinct CDR3 sequences, more than 15% of which appear only once. Source material: blood. Receptors were obtained from a woman aged 55-75 years with Graves' ophthalmopathy.

The chain uses TRBV9 and TRBJ2-3; 12 bases fit TRBD2. The CDR3 is 15 residues long. The germline V gene encodes CDR1 SGDLS and CDR2 YYNGEE. Germline trimming cut 4 bases from V and 5 bases from J; bases unmatched to any gene: 5. The DNA for the CDR3 is TGTGCCAGCAGCCCCCGGGGACTAGCGGGAGATACGCAGTATTTT. Translated, it gives CASSPRGLAGDTQYF.

The chain couples TRBV27 to TRBJ2-5; the D is unclear. Germline V lookup: CDR1 MNHEY, CDR2 SMNVEV (reference sequence). With 6 bases removed from V and 1 base from J, the gap between germline ends came to 9 bases. The CDR3 contains 13 residues. CDR3 in amino acids: CASRPETQETQYF. Here the CDR3 DNA reads TGTGCCAGCAGACCAGAGACCCAAGAGACCCAGTACTTC.

The V call is TRBV29-1, the J call TRBJ1-1, with 8 bases aligning to TRBD1. V gave up 7 bases and J gave up 8 bases; unmatched junction bases: 6. The CDR3 loop spans 11 amino acids. CDR1 is SQVTM and CDR2 is ANQGSEA in the germline V gene. CDR3 amino acids: CSAHRGREAFF. CDR3 nucleotide sequence: TGCAGCGCACACAGGGGGAGGGAAGCTTTCTTT.

This clonotype was detected ten times or more. The chain recombines TRBV6-2 or TRBV6-3 with TRBJ1-1; no clear D. Trimming pared 6 bases from V and 1 base from J, leaving 12 bases between. Germline V CDR1 and CDR2: MNHEY, SVGEGT. The CDR3 runs to 14 residues. The CDR3 DNA sequence: TGTGCCAGCAGGATCCCCGGAGGGAACACTGAAGCTTTCTTT. Translating it yields CASRIPGGNTEAFF.

In this sample, this clonotype turned up a few times. This chain uses TRBV20-1 with TRBJ2-1; D may be TRBD2 (6 bases). V was shortened by 7 bases and J by 8 bases, with 21 bases between the two germline ends. This CDR3 comprises 14 residues. Germline V gene sequence: CDR1 DFQATT, CDR2 SNEGSKA (reference sequence). CDR3 nucleotides: TGCAGTGATCTAGCCTTTAGCGGTCAGGATGAGCAGTTCTTC. It translates to CSDLAFSGQDEQFF.

V gene TRBV20-1 combines with J gene TRBJ2-6; 9 nucleotides align to TRBD1. Germline values: CDR1 DFQATT, CDR2 SNEGSKA (reference sequence). With V trimmed by 7 bases and J by 2 bases, 12 bases remained unmatched. The CDR3 sequence is 17 residues long. The CDR3 loop is CSGLTGGGVPGANVLTF. The CDR3 nucleotides read TGCAGTGGCCTTACAGGGGGCGGGGTCCCTGGGGCCAACGTCCTGACTTTC.

This clonotype was seen only a few times. The chain uses TRBV6-1 and TRBJ2-2, with 9 bases fitting TRBD2. CDR3 length: 15 amino acids. In germline, CDR1 is MNHNS, CDR2 SASEGT. Trimming took 5 bases from V and 7 from J; bases not matched to a gene: 8. The CDR3, as DNA: TGTGCCAGCAGTAGTCAGGCGGGGGGGCTCGGGGAGCTGTTTTTT. This gives the protein CASSSQAGGLGELFF.

The chain is built from TRBV12-5 and TRBJ2-5; D is unclear. Germline V gene data show CDR1 as LGHNT and CDR2 as FRNRAP. With 1 base removed from V and 3 bases from J, the gap between germline ends came to 6 bases. The CDR3 loop spans 13 amino acids. The CDR3 nucleotides are TGTGCTAGTGGTTTGGATGGTGAAGAGACCCAGTACTTC. It yields the protein CASGLDGEETQYF. The variable domain in full, with the rest retrieved from reference TRBV12-5 and TRBJ2-5, is DARVTQTPRHKVTEMGQEVTMRCQPILGHNTVFWYRQTMMQGLELLAYFRNRAPLDDSGMPKDRFSAEMPDATLATLKIQPSEPRDSAVYFCASGLDGEETQYFGPGTRLLVL.

This clonotype has ten or more counts. The chain links TRBV12-5 to TRBJ1-1; perhaps TRBD1 as D (6 bases). The CDR3 extends over 17 amino acids. Germline lookup yields CDR1 LGHNT and CDR2 FRNRAP. V gave up 4 bases and J gave up 1 base, with 19 bases separating them. CDR3 DNA: TGTGCTAGTGGTTACACAGGGTCCTCTCTTGGGAACACTGAAGCTTTCTTT. As protein: CASGYTGSSLGNTEAFF.

This clonotype was recorded many times. The rearrangement joins TRBV20-1 to TRBJ2-1, with 11 positions matching TRBD2. The V segment lost 5 bases and the J segment 0 bases; nucleotides outside the gene matches: 9. Germline lookup yields CDR1 DFQATT and CDR2 SNEGSKA (reference sequence). The CDR3 loop spans 17 amino acids. CDR3 DNA: TGCAGTGCTGTCACTAGCGGGGGCCGGAGCTCCTACAATGAGCAGTTCTTC. Translation: CSAVTSGGRSSYNEQFF.

This clonotype was detected ten times or more. The V call is TRBV27, the J call TRBJ1-1, with D tentatively TRBD1 (6 bases). This CDR3 is built from 14 residues. Germline CDR1 is MNHEY and CDR2 is SMNVEV (reference sequence). V was cut by 5 bases and J by 4 bases, with 14 bases left in between. The CDR3: CASSVEGGFTEAFF. The CDR3 DNA follows: TGTGCCAGCAGTGTGGAGGGGGGGTTCACTGAAGCTTTCTTT.

This clonotype was counted at least ten times. The CDR3: CASSLVGSSEQFF. Here the CDR3 DNA reads TGTGCCAGCAGCTTAGTGGGCTCAAGTGAGCAGTTCTTC. The V call is TRBV11-3, the J call TRBJ2-1; D is unresolved. Germline values: CDR1 SGHNT, CDR2 YENEEA. V dropped 1 base and J dropped 9 bases, with 10 bases sitting between them. The CDR3 covers 13 residues.

This clonotype was recorded at least ten times. V is TRBV6-1 and J is TRBJ1-6; no definite D call. Trimming took off 0 bases at V and 8 bases at J, with 8 bases between the two ends. Germline-derived CDR1 and CDR2 are MNHNS and SASEGT. This CDR3 comprises 14 residues. DNA of the CDR3: TGTGCCAGCAGTGAAGCTTACGGCGATTCACCCCTCCACTTT. It is translated as CASSEAYGDSPLHF.

In DNA, the CDR3 is TGTGCCAGCAGCAGGACAGGGGGCAAGGGCACTGAAGCTTTCTTT. Amino acid sequence: CASSRTGGKGTEAFF. The V call is TRBV9, the J call TRBJ1-1, with 11 positions matching TRBD1. V shed 4 bases, J shed 4 bases, and the junction held 6 bases outside the gene matches. Looked up from germline, CDR1 is SGDLS and CDR2 is YYNGEE. CDR3 size: 15 residues.

This clonotype occurred many times. The chain carries TRBV7-2 and TRBJ1-2, with a tentative D call TRBD1 (5 bases). This CDR3 has 16 residues. The germline V and J ends were trimmed by 5 bases and 6 bases, with 22 bases remaining between them. Germline assignment: CDR1 SGHTA and CDR2 FQGNSA. The CDR3 sequence: CASSPQIQGSGDGYTF. CDR3 coding DNA: TGTGCCAGCAGCCCCCAAATTCAGGGTTCGGGCGATGGCTACACCTTC.

This chain uses TRBV7-9 with TRBJ2-7, with D tentatively TRBD1 (6 bases). V was trimmed by 5 bases and J by 6 bases, leaving 20 bases between them. This CDR3 contains 15 residues. Germline lookup yields CDR1 SEHNR and CDR2 FQNEAQ (reference sequence). Here the CDR3 DNA reads TGTGCCAGCAGCCCCGACTCCATTCAGGGGCCCGAGCAGTACTTC. Residues: CASSPDSIQGPEQYF.

This clonotype was seen repeatedly, ten times or more. V and J are TRBV7-9 and TRBJ2-7, with TRBD1 identical over 8 bases. There are 16 residues in the CDR3. Trimming removed 4 bases from V and 5 bases from J; junction bases left unmatched: 13. Germline assignment: CDR1 SEHNR and CDR2 FQNEAQ (reference sequence). The CDR3: CASSSAAGTGIDEQYF. The CDR3 DNA follows: TGTGCCAGCAGCTCGGCGGCTGGGACAGGAATCGACGAGCAGTACTTC.

This clonotype appeared many times. The CDR3 spells CASRPGQGFPYEQYF. DNA for the CDR3: TGTGCCAGCAGACCGGGACAGGGCTTTCCCTACGAGCAGTACTTC. The rearrangement uses TRBV2 and TRBJ2-7; 9 bases map to TRBD1. The germline CDR1 and CDR2 sequences are SNHLY and FYNNEI. The CDR3 is made up of 15 amino acids. Trimming at V came to 6 bases and at J to 2 bases, leaving 8 bases not matched to a gene.

This clonotype was counted ten times or more. CDR3 region: CASSLAIGFPDTQYF. CDR3 sequence (DNA): TGTGCCAGCAGCTTAGCGATTGGTTTTCCAGATACGCAGTATTTT. The genes are TRBV7-2 and TRBJ2-3; D call uncertain. The ends were cut back, 0 bases at V and 4 bases at J, with 11 bases in the middle. The CDR3 sequence is 15 residues long. Germline V gene data show CDR1 as SGHTA and CDR2 as FQGNSA.

This clonotype occurred many times. The rearrangement uses TRBV13 and TRBJ2-5; 8 bases align to TRBD1. Germline loops: CDR1 PRHDT, CDR2 FYEKMQ (reference sequence). With V trimmed by 5 bases and J by 3 bases, 8 bases remained unmatched. The CDR3 spans 15 residues. CDR3 residues: CASSPSDREEETQYF. The CDR3 bases are TGTGCCAGCAGCCCTTCGGACAGGGAAGAAGAGACCCAGTACTTC.

The chain is built from TRBV27 and TRBJ2-1; D unresolved. The V gene lost 9 bases and the J gene lost 0 bases, with 9 bases spanning the gap. The CDR3 totals 13 residues. The germline V gene encodes CDR1 MNHEY and CDR2 SMNVEV (reference sequence). CDR3 region: CASRISSYNEQFF. The CDR3 DNA reads as TGTGCCAGTCGGATTAGCTCCTACAATGAGCAGTTCTTC.